This entry lists 30 T cell receptor beta chains sequenced from one sample in a study of identical twins. TCRdb re-called the 5' RACE reads with MiXCR, one entry per CDR3 protein. Here the sample spans approximately 600,000 distinct CDR3 sequences, around 9.6% being singletons. The same data also contributed to another study, on yellow fever vaccine responses in identical twins.

Sequenced sample: PBMCs. These receptors all come from a woman aged 18-30 years in good health.

This chain uses TRBV5-1 with TRBJ2-3; D remains ambiguous. The germline CDR1 and CDR2 sequences are SGHRS and YFSETQ. The CDR3 sequence is 16 residues long. The V and J ends lost 0 bases and 0 bases respectively, with 11 bases between them. As DNA, the CDR3 is TGCGCCAGCAGCTTGGCCGACGAGGCTAGCACAGATACGCAGTATTTT. The encoded protein is CASSLADEASTDTQYF.

This clonotype was counted a few times. V and J are TRBV5-6 and TRBJ1-4; D is uncertain. The CDR3 runs 15 residues. Germline assignment: CDR1 SGHDT and CDR2 YYEEEE. V gave up 0 bases and J gave up 0 bases, with 6 bases separating them. The CDR3 DNA reads TGTGCCAGCAGCTTGGTGTCAACAACTAATGAAAAACTGTTTTTT. Amino acids: CASSLVSTTNEKLFF.

This clonotype was counted between two and nine times. The chain recombines TRBV20-1 with TRBJ2-1; TRBD2 agrees at 11 bases. This CDR3 has 18 residues. In germline, CDR1 is DFQATT, CDR2 SNEGSKA (reference sequence). After removal of 3 bases from V and 4 bases from J, the junction contained 14 bases not matched to a gene. The CDR3 nucleotides read TGCAGTGCTAGGGGGTTTGAACTAGCGGGAGTCTTGTACAATGAGCAGTTCTTC. This gives the protein CSARGFELAGVLYNEQFF.

This rearrangement joins TRBV11-2 to TRBJ1-1; 8 bases are a match to TRBD1. The CDR3 consists of 17 residues. V trimming: 0 bases; J trimming: 2 bases; junction bases outside the gene matches: 8. In germline, CDR1 is SGHAT, CDR2 FQNNGV. In DNA form, the CDR3 reads TGTGCCAGCAGCTTAGATGGACGGGACAGGAGAAACACTGAAGCTTTCTTT. Translation: CASSLDGRDRRNTEAFF.

Only a few counts were recorded for this clonotype. The CDR3 DNA follows: TGTGCCAGCAGAAAGACAGGGGGCACCGGGGAGCTGTTTTTT. This sequence encodes CASRKTGGTGELFF. This sequence joins TRBV7-2 and TRBJ2-2; 9 bases map to TRBD1. V shed 6 bases, J shed 4 bases, and the junction held 3 bases outside the gene matches. Germline CDR1 and CDR2: SGHTA and FQGNSA. The CDR3 is 14 amino acids.

The V call is TRBV20-1, the J call TRBJ2-1; 11 nucleotides agree with TRBD2. V gave up 2 bases and J gave up 8 bases; unmatched junction bases: 8. CDR3 size: 15 residues. Germline CDR1 DFQATT, CDR2 SNEGSKA (reference sequence). The CDR3 region has the DNA TGCAGTGCTAGACCCTTCGTAGCGGGAGGGTATGAGCAGTTCTTC. Translating gives CSARPFVAGGYEQFF.

This clonotype was counted at least ten times. This rearrangement joins TRBV20-1 to TRBJ2-7; D might be TRBD2 (7 bases). Germline V lookup: CDR1 DFQATT, CDR2 SNEGSKA (reference sequence). V was clipped by 6 bases and J by 3 bases, with 24 bases between them. This CDR3 region has 16 residues. CDR3 sequence: CSAPSPRGAIRYEQYF. In nucleotides, the CDR3 is TGCAGTGCCCCCTCCCCCCGGGGGGCGATTCGCTACGAGCAGTACTTC.

This clonotype has only a few counts. The V call is TRBV4-2, the J call TRBJ2-7; D is undetermined. Germline V gene data show CDR1 as LGHNA and CDR2 as YNFKEQ. The V and J ends lost 4 bases and 6 bases respectively, with 13 bases between them. This CDR3 region has 13 residues. DNA for the CDR3: TGTGCCAGCAGCCCGGTCCAGTCCCGCGAGCAGTACTTC. This gives the protein CASSPVQSREQYF.

This clonotype was detected many times. V usage is TRBV4-3 and J usage is TRBJ2-5; perhaps TRBD1 as D (6 bases). CDR3 length equals 15 residues. Trimming removed 0 bases at V and 4 bases at J, with 12 bases between. Germline CDR1 LGHNA, CDR2 YSLEER. The CDR3 is CASSQDGFRGETQYF. The CDR3, as DNA: TGCGCCAGCAGCCAAGATGGGTTCAGGGGAGAGACCCAGTACTTC.

This sequence joins TRBV20-1 and TRBJ2-7; weak D call: TRBD2 (6 bases). Trimming took 5 bases from V and 9 from J, leaving 14 bases between them. The CDR3 runs to 11 residues. CDR1 and CDR2 (germline): DFQATT, SNEGSKA (reference sequence). The CDR3 region is CSAGVGGLQYF. CDR3 DNA sequence: TGCAGTGCTGGGGTGGGGGGACTGCAGTACTTC.

V usage is TRBV4-1 and J usage is TRBJ2-1; D is unclear. The CDR3 runs to 16 residues. V was shortened by 2 bases and J by 5 bases, with 16 bases between the two germline ends. The germline V gene encodes CDR1 MGHRA and CDR2 YSYEKL. CDR3 sequence: CASSQPTVNRDNEQFF. The DNA of the CDR3 is TGCGCCAGCAGCCAACCGACTGTAAACCGTGACAATGAGCAGTTCTTC.

The chain employs TRBV28 and TRBJ2-2; D is unresolved. V lost 7 bases to trimming and J lost 12 bases, with 15 bases between them. The CDR3 has 12 amino acids. From germline, CDR1 is MDHEN and CDR2 SYDVKM. CDR3 nucleotide sequence: TGTGCCAGCACCACCGGGCCCGGAAAGCTGTTTTTT. Protein sequence: CASTTGPGKLFF.

This clonotype was seen many times. This rearrangement joins TRBV15 to TRBJ2-3; 8 bases agree with TRBD2. CDR3 length: 14 residues. V lost 1 base and J lost 4; bases outside the gene matches: 1. Germline loops: CDR1 LNHNV, CDR2 YYDKDF (reference sequence). The CDR3 region is CATSRAGGSDTQYF. CDR3 coding DNA: TGTGCCACCAGCAGAGCGGGGGGGTCAGATACGCAGTATTTT.

V gene TRBV19 combines with J gene TRBJ1-4; no clear D gene. Germline CDR1 is LNHDA and CDR2 is SQIVND (reference sequence). With 7 bases removed from V and 6 bases from J, the gap between germline ends came to 6 bases. The CDR3 has 11 amino acids. The CDR3 DNA reads as TGTGCCAGTAAGGTGGATGAAAAACTGTTTTTT. Translation: CASKVDEKLFF.

This clonotype was recorded a few times. This chain connects TRBV28 to TRBJ2-3, with D possibly TRBD1 on 5 matching bases. Trimming took off 6 bases at V and 1 base at J, with 11 bases between the two ends. Per germline, CDR1 MDHEN and CDR2 SYDVKM. The CDR3 is 14 residues long. As DNA, the CDR3 is TGTGCCAGCAGCCGAGACAGTGGCACAGATACGCAGTATTTT. The encoded protein is CASSRDSGTDTQYF.

The chain couples TRBV6-5 to TRBJ2-7; D is possibly TRBD2 (5 bases). CDR1 is MNHEY and CDR2 is SVGAGI in the germline V gene. Trimming removed 0 bases at V and 4 bases at J, with 7 bases between. The CDR3 contains 13 residues. This CDR3 is CASSYSGVYEQYF. The CDR3 DNA sequence: TGTGCCAGCAGTTACTCGGGAGTATACGAGCAGTACTTC.

This clonotype showed up many times. The chain uses TRBV6-2 or TRBV6-3 and TRBJ2-3; D is ambiguous. This CDR3 region has 14 residues. Germline V CDR1 and CDR2: MNHEY, SVGEGT. V gave up 2 bases and J gave up 4 bases, with 10 bases separating them. The CDR3 DNA reads as TGTGCCAGCAGTTACCGGCATTGGGCAGATACGCAGTATTTT. It specifies CASSYRHWADTQYF.

This clonotype was counted only a few times. The chain is built from TRBV5-1 and TRBJ2-1, with TRBD1 matching 9 bases. The CDR3 has 17 amino acids. The ends lost 0 bases at V and 7 bases at J; junction bases unmatched: 11. CDR1 and CDR2 (germline): SGHRS, YFSETQ. DNA of the CDR3: TGCGCCAGCAGCTTGGGACCGACGGGACAGGGAGGGAATGAGCAGTTCTTC. This encodes CASSLGPTGQGGNEQFF.

The chain uses TRBV3-1 and TRBJ2-1; 7 bases match TRBD2. The CDR3 contains 13 residues. CDR1 is LGHDT and CDR2 is YNNKEL in the germline V gene (reference sequence). V gave up 4 bases and J gave up 8 bases; unmatched junction bases: 5. CDR3: CASSPGTIDEQFF. The CDR3 DNA follows: TGTGCCAGCAGCCCCGGGACTATAGATGAGCAGTTCTTC.

This clonotype was observed many times. This chain joins TRBV9 and TRBJ2-1; 16 bases are shared with TRBD2. CDR1 is SGDLS and CDR2 is YYNGEE in the germline V gene. The J segment lost 1 base and the V segment lost 3 bases, leaving 10 bases of the junction unmatched. CDR3 length equals 20 residues. The CDR3 sequence: CASSAGTSGRAGWSYNEQFF. CDR3 DNA sequence: TGTGCCAGCAGCGCCGGGACTAGCGGGAGGGCCGGGTGGTCCTACAATGAGCAGTTCTTC.

Only a few counts were recorded for this clonotype. J is TRBJ1-3 and V is TRBV12-3 or TRBV12-4; no firm D call. The CDR3 is 12 amino acids. The V end lost 2 bases, the J end lost 8 bases, and 7 bases lay between the germline ends. In DNA, the CDR3 is TGTGCCAGCAGTTTATTCGGGGACACCATATATTTT. It translates to CASSLFGDTIYF.

This clonotype was counted ten times or more. The chain carries TRBV7-2 and TRBJ2-3; perhaps TRBD1 as D (6 bases). This CDR3 spans 16 amino acids. V lost 1 base and J lost 5, with 16 bases in between. Germline assignment: CDR1 SGHTA and CDR2 FQGNSA. The CDR3 reads CASSLGRGQDRDTQYF. CDR3 nucleotides: TGTGCCAGCAGCTTAGGCAGGGGCCAGGACCGAGATACGCAGTATTTT. Based on the CDR3 plus reference TRBV7-2 and TRBJ2-3, the full variable domain is GAGVSQSPSNKVTEKGKDVELRCDPISGHTALYWYRQSLGQGLEFLIYFQGNSAPDKSGLPSDRFSAERTGGSVSTLTIQRTQQEDSAVYLCASSLGRGQDRDTQYFGPGTRLTVL.

DNA of the CDR3: TGCAGTGCTAGTGGTTATTCCTCCTACAATGAGCAGTTCTTC. Protein product: CSASGYSSYNEQFF. This chain links TRBV20-1 with TRBJ2-1; D gene ambiguous. CDR1 is DFQATT, CDR2 SNEGSKA, per germline (reference sequence). Trimming took off 3 bases at V and 0 bases at J, with 9 bases between the two ends. This CDR3 has 14 amino acids.

The rearrangement joins TRBV20-1 to TRBJ1-5; D is unclear. Germline values: CDR1 DFQATT, CDR2 SNEGSKA (reference sequence). There are 16 residues in the CDR3. The V end lost 0 bases, the J end lost 0 bases, and 12 bases lay between the germline ends. The CDR3, as DNA: TGCAGTGCTAGAGATGGAGCAGTACGTAGCAATCAGCCCCAGCATTTT. Translated: CSARDGAVRSNQPQHF.

The CDR3 DNA follows: TGTGCCAGCAGGGTAGGGGGGGCGACGGAGACCCAGTACTTC. Translating gives CASRVGGATETQYF. J is TRBJ2-5 and V is TRBV12-3 or TRBV12-4, with TRBD2 as a possible D gene (7 bases). The CDR3 has 14 amino acids. The V end was cut by 6 bases, the J end by 5 bases, with 16 bases between.

The V call is TRBV11-2, the J call TRBJ2-1; TRBD1 is a possible D gene (7 bases). In germline, CDR1 is SGHAT, CDR2 FQNNGV. V shed 4 bases and J shed 4 bases, with 17 bases lying between them. The CDR3 covers 16 residues. CDR3 in DNA: TGTGCCAGCAGCTCCGTGGCGGGACAGAAATACAATGAGCAGTTCTTC. This codes for CASSSVAGQKYNEQFF.

The chain employs TRBV19 and TRBJ2-1; TRBD2 agrees at 7 bases. Unmatched junction bases numbered 10, after V lost 2 bases and J lost 9 bases. Germline CDR1 reads LNHDA; CDR2 reads SQIVND (reference sequence). The CDR3 is 15 residues long. The CDR3, as DNA: TGTGCCAGTAGTATAAGTTCGAAAACTAGCGCTGAGCAGTTCTTC. Protein sequence: CASSISSKTSAEQFF.

This clonotype came up a few times. The chain couples TRBV7-2 to TRBJ2-7; a possible D gene is TRBD1 (6 bases). Trimming shortened V by 3 bases and J by 3 bases, and 21 bases separated the two germline ends. CDR1 SGHTA and CDR2 FQGNSA come from the germline V gene. This CDR3 is 17 amino acids long. Here the CDR3 reads CASSFRDTPGTHYEQYF. DNA for the CDR3: TGTGCCAGCAGCTTTAGGGACACCCCCGGGACCCACTACGAGCAGTACTTC. Complete variable domain (other parts from reference TRBV7-2 and TRBJ2-7): GAGVSQSPSNKVTEKGKDVELRCDPISGHTALYWYRQSLGQGLEFLIYFQGNSAPDKSGLPSDRFSAERTGGSVSTLTIQRTQQEDSAVYLCASSFRDTPGTHYEQYFGPGTRLTVT.

This clonotype was detected only a few times. V gene TRBV7-9 combines with J gene TRBJ2-7; D uncertain. V shed 6 bases and J shed 7 bases, with 10 bases lying between them. CDR1 and CDR2 (germline): SEHNR, FQNEAQ (reference sequence). The CDR3 has 11 amino acids. The CDR3: CASSETAEQYF. As DNA, the CDR3 is TGTGCCAGCAGTGAGACGGCTGAGCAGTACTTC.

This clonotype was found many times. The V and J genes are TRBV5-1 and TRBJ2-5; TRBD2 matches 15 bases. J was trimmed by 4 bases and V by 2 bases; bases with no gene match: 9. The CDR3 totals 18 residues. Germline V CDR1 and CDR2: SGHRS, YFSETQ. The CDR3 DNA reads TGCGCCAGCAGCTTCTCTTGGACTAGCGGGAGGGCTAGAGAGACCCAGTACTTC. Its translation is CASSFSWTSGRARETQYF.